The clone carrying this T cell receptor (beta chain) was found a few times. This record belongs to a study of cytomegalovirus exposure and HLA in healthy donors. The length of the CDR3 is 14 residues. The V end was cut by 5 bases, the J end by 0 bases, with 10 bases between. CDR1 and CDR2 from the germline V gene are SGHTA and FQGNSA. Primers included in the PCR were 60 Vbeta and 13 Jbeta primers. Using immunoSEQ multiplex PCR, the repertoire was profiled, and TCRdb retains in-frame clones only, with some absent. This table has approximately 110,000 clones, 65% appearing once. The receptor comes from a man in his thirties or forties in good health and CMV-seropositive. V gene TRBV7-2 combines with J gene TRBJ1-1; TRBD1 is a possible D gene (6 bases). The source material was PBMCs. CDR3 sequence (DNA): TGTGCCAGCAGCGCAGGACAGATGAACACTGAAGCTTTCTTT. Protein: CASSAGQMNTEAFF.